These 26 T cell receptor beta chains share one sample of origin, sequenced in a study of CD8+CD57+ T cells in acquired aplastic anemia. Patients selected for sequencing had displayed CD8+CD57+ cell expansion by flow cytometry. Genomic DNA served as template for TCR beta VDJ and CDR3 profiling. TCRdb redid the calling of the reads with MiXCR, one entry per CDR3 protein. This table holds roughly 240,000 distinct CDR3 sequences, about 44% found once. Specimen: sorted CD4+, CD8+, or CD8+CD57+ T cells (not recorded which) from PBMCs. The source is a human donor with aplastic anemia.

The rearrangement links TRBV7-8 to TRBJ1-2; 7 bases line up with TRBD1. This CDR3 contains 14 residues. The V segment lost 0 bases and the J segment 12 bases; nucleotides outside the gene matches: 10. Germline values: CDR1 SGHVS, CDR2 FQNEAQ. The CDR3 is CASSLAYRGGTDTF. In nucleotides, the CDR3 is TGTGCCAGCAGCTTAGCCTACCGGGGAGGGACAGACACCTTC. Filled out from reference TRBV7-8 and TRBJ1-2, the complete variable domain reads GAGVSQSPRYKVAKRGQDVALRCDPISGHVSLFWYQQALGQGPEFLTYFQNEAQLDKSGLPSDRFFAERPEGSVSTLKIQRTQQEDSAVYLCASSLAYRGGTDTFGSGTRLTVV.

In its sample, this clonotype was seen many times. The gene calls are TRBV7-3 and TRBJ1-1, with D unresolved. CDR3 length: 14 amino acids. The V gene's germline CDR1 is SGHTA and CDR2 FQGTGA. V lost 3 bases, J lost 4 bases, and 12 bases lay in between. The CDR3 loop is CASSFGGRGTEAFF. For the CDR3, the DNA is TGTGCCAGCAGCTTTGGAGGACGGGGCACTGAAGCTTTCTTT.

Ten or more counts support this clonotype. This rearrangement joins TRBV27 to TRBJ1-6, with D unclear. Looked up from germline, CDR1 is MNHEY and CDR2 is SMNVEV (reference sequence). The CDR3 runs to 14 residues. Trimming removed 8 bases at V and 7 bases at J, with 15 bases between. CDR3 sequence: CASRRGSQNSPLHF. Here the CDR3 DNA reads TGTGCCAGCCGCCGCGGGTCCCAGAATTCACCCCTCCACTTT.

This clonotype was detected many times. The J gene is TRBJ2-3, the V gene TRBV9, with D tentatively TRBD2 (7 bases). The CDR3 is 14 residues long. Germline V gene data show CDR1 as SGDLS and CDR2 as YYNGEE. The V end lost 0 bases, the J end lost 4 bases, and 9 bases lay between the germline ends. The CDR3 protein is CASSVAGGSDTQYF. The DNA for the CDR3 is TGTGCCAGCAGCGTAGCGGGGGGCTCAGATACGCAGTATTTT.

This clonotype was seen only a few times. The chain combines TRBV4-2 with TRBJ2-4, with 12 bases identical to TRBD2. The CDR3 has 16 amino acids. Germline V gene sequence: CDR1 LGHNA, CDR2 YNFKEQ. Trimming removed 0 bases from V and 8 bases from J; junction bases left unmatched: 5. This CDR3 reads CASSQDLAGGLDIQYF. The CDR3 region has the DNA TGTGCCAGCAGCCAAGATCTAGCGGGAGGGCTCGACATTCAGTACTTC.

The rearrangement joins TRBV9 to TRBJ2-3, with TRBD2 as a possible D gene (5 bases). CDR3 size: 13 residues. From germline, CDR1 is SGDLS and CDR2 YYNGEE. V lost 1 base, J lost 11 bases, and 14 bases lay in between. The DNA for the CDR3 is TGTGCCAGCAGCGTATACGGGATCGATGAGCAGTATTTT. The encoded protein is CASSVYGIDEQYF.

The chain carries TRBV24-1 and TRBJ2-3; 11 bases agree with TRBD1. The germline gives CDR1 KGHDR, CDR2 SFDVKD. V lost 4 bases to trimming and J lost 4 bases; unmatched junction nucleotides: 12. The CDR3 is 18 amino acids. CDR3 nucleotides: TGTGCCACCAGTGACCCTCCTCGGACAGGGGGCTGGGCAGATACGCAGTATTTT. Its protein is CATSDPPRTGGWADTQYF.

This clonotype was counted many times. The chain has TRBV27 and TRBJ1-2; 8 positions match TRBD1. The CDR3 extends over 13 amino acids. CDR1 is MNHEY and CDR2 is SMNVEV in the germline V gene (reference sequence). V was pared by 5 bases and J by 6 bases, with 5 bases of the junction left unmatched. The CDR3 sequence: CASSDGTGHGYTF. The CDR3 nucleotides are TGTGCCAGCAGTGACGGGACAGGACATGGCTACACCTTC.

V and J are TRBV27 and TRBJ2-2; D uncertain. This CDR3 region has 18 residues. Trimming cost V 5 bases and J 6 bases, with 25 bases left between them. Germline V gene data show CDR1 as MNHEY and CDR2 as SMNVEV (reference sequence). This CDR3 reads CASSHYPPRSGMAGELFF. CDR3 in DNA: TGTGCCAGCAGTCACTATCCTCCTAGATCGGGTATGGCCGGGGAGCTGTTTTTT.

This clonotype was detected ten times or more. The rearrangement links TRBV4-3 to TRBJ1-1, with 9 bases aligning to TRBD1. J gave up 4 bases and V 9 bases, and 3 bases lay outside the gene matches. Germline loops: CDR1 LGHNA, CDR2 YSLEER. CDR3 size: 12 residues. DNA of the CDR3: TGCGCCAGTCCGACAGGGGGCACTGAAGCTTTCTTT. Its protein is CASPTGGTEAFF.

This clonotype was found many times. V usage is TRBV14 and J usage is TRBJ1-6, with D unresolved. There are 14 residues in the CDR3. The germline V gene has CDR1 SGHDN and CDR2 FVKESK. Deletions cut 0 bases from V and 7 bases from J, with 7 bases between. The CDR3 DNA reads TGTGCCAGCAGCCAAGACAGATTCAATTCACCCCTCCACTTT. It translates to CASSQDRFNSPLHF.

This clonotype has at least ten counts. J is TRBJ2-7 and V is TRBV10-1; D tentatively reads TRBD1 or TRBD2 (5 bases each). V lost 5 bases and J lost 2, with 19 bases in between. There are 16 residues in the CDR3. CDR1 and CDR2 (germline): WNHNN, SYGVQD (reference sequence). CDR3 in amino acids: CASSPRDGRDAYEQYF. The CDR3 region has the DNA TGCGCCAGCAGTCCCCGGGACGGACGCGATGCCTACGAGCAGTACTTC.

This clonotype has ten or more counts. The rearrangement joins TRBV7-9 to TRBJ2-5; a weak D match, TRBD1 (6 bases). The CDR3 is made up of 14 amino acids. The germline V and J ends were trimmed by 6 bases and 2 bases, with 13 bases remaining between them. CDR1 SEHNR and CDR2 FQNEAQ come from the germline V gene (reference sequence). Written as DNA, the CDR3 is TGTGCCAGCAGGTCAGCAGGGGTACAAGAGACCCAGTACTTC. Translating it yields CASRSAGVQETQYF.

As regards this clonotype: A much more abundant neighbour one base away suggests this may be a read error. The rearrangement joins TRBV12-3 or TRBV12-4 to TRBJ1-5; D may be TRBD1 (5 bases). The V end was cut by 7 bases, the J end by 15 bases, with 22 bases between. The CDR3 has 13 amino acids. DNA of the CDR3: TGTGCCAGCACCGGGGACGACAGTTGGACCCGGCATTTT. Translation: CASTGDDSWTRHF.

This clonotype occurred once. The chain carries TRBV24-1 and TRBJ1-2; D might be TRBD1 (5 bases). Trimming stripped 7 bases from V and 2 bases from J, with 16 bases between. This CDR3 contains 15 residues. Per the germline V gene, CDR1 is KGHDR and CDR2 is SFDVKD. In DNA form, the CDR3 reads TGTGCCACCAGCCCGACGGGGGAGGTGAACTATGGCTACACCTTC. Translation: CATSPTGEVNYGYTF.

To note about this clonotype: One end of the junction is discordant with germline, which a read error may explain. In DNA, the CDR3 is TGTGCCATCAGTGACCGACAGGGGATGGTCTATGGCTACACCTTC. As protein: CAISDRQGMVYGYTF. This chain uses TRBV6-1 with TRBJ1-2, with TRBD1 identical over 8 bases. Germline V gene sequence: CDR1 MNHNS, CDR2 SASEGT. The CDR3 is 15 residues long.

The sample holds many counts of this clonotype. The CDR3 reads CASSSGRIYGYTF. For the CDR3, the DNA is TGTGCCAGCAGTTCGGGACGGATCTATGGCTACACCTTC. The V call is TRBV27, the J call TRBJ1-2, with D possibly being TRBD1 (5 bases). The germline V gene encodes CDR1 MNHEY and CDR2 SMNVEV (reference sequence). Trimming left V 4 bases short and J 4 bases short, with 10 bases between. CDR3 size: 13 residues.

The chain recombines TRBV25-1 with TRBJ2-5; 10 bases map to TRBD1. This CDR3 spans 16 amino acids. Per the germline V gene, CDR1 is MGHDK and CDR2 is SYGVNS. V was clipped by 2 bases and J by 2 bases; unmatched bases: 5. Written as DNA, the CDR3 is TGTGCCAGCAGTGAACCGGGACAGGGGACGCAAGAGACCCAGTACTTC. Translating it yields CASSEPGQGTQETQYF.

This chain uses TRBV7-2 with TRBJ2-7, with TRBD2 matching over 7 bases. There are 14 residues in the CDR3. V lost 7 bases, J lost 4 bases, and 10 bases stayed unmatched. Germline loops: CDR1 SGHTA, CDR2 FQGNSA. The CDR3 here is CASTPGRVVYEQYF. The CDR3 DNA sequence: TGTGCCAGCACCCCGGGGAGGGTTGTATACGAGCAGTACTTC.

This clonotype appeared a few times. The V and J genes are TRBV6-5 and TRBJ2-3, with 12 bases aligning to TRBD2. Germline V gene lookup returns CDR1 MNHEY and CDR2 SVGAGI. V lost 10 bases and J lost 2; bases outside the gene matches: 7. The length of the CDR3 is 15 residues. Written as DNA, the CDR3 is TGTGCCATCAGAGGGACTAGCGGGTACACAGATACGCAGTATTTT. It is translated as CAIRGTSGYTDTQYF.

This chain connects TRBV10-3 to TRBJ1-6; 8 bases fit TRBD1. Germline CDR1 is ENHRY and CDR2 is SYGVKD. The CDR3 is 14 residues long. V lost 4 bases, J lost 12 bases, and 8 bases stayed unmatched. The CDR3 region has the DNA TGTGCCATCAGTGGGGCAGGGGGCGACGGACCCCTCCACTTT. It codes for CAISGAGGDGPLHF.

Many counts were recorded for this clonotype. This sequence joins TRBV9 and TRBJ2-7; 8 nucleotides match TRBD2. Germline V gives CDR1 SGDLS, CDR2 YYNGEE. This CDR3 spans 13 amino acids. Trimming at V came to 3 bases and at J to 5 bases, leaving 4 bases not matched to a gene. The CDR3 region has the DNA TGTGCCAGCAGCGCATCACTAGCGGACGAGCAGTACTTC. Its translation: CASSASLADEQYF.

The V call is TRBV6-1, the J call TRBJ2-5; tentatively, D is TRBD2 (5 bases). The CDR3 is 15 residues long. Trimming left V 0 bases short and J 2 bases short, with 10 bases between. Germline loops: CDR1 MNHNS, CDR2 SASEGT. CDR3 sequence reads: CASSEAPAEQETQYF. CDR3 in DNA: TGTGCCAGCAGTGAAGCGCCAGCGGAACAAGAGACCCAGTACTTC.

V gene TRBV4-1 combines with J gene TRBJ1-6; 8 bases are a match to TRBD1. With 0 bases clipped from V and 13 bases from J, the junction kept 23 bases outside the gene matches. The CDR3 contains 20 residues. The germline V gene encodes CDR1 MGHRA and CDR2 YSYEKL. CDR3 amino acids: CASSQDMRDRRGNLQHPLHF. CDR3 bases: TGCGCCAGCAGCCAAGATATGAGGGACAGGCGAGGGAACCTGCAACATCCCCTCCACTTT.

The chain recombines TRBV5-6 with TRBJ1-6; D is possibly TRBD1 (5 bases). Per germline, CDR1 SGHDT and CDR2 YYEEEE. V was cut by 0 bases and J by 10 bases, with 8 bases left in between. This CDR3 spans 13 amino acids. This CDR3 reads CASSLARGSPLHF. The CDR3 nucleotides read TGTGCCAGCAGCTTGGCGCGGGGGTCACCCCTCCACTTT.

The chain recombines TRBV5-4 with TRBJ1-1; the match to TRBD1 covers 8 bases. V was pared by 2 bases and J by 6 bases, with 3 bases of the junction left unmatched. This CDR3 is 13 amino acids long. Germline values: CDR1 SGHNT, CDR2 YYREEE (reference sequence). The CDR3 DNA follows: TGTGCCAGCAGCTTTGACAGGGGATCTGAAGCTTTCTTT. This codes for CASSFDRGSEAFF.